Shown below are 8 T cell receptor beta chains from a single sample sequenced in a study of T-cell reconstitution after alpha-beta-depleted transplantation in children. Broader study findings: At the one-year point after transplant, T-cell counts and TCRbeta diversity were found to come mostly from T cells that had been newly produced.

Their specific antigens are unknown. Researchers prepared the TCRbeta library using unique molecular identifiers, the study reports. TCRdb independently ran MiXCR on the PCR reads; one entry per CDR3 protein. The sample has hundreds of thousands of distinct CDR3 sequences, around 7.3% seen once. Material: peripheral blood, obtained 360 days after TCRalphabeta/CD19-depleted stem cell transplant. The receptors shown here come from a female patient aged 2 to 10 who had a stem cell transplant for Fanconi anemia, so the T cells may come from the graft donor.

This clonotype was counted many times. A read error may account for a junction end that differs from germline. The chain combines TRBV6-5 with TRBJ2-3, with TRBD2 as a possible D gene (5 bases). Germline lookup yields CDR1 MNHEY and CDR2 SVGAGI. This CDR3 comprises 12 residues. The CDR3 sequence: CASSLRERKLHF. DNA for the CDR3: TGTGCCAGCAGTTTGAGGGAACGGAAACTACATTTT.

As to this clonotype: The CDR3 end shows no conserved phenylalanine or tryptophan, and so a read error is likely. J is TRBJ2-3 and V is TRBV7-9, with 8 nucleotides matching TRBD1. J was trimmed by 5 bases and V by 9 bases; bases with no gene match: 10. The CDR3 totals 14 residues. Germline V CDR1 and CDR2: SEHNR, FQNEAQ (reference sequence). The CDR3 region is CASSEGRGQDTQYS. DNA for the CDR3: TGTGCCAGTTCGGAGGGCAGGGGGCAAGATACGCAGTATTCT.

Ten or more counts support this clonotype. This CDR3 is missing its conserved last phenylalanine or tryptophan, likely due to a read error. The rearrangement uses TRBV6-2 or TRBV6-3 and TRBJ1-1; weak D call: TRBD1 (6 bases). This CDR3 region has 16 residues. V lost 10 bases and J 5 bases, leaving 26 bases between the germline ends. CDR1 and CDR2 (germline): MNHEY, SVGEGT. The CDR3 spells CATSSGGAPWWTEAFL. CDR3 nucleotides: TGTGCCACCTCCTCCGGGGGCGCGCCATGGTGGACTGAAGCTTTCCTT.

The V gene is TRBV3-1, the J gene TRBJ2-5; TRBD2 might be the D (6 bases). The CDR3 spans 16 residues. Trimming took off 0 bases at V and 3 bases at J, with 14 bases between the two ends. CDR1 and CDR2 (germline): LGHDT, YNNKEL (reference sequence). The CDR3 nucleotides are TGTGCCAGCAGCCAAGATCCGGCTAGCGCCAAAGAGACCCAGTACTTC. Protein sequence: CASSQDPASAKETQYF.

This clonotype was recorded at least ten times. One junction end disagrees with the germline gene, perhaps due to a read error. This chain uses TRBV6-5 with TRBJ1-1; D may be TRBD1 (5 bases). The CDR3 is 18 residues long. CDR1 is MNHEY, CDR2 SVGAGI, per germline. The CDR3 DNA sequence: TGTGCCAGCAGTACCAGATCGGGGGTAGCTACATGGTTTGCTGAAGTTTTCTTT. Protein sequence: CASSTRSGVATWFAEVFF.

As regards this clonotype: The conserved phenylalanine or tryptophan normally closing the CDR3 is absent here, so this likely arose from a read error. The genes are TRBV5-1 and TRBJ1-3; D remains unclear. This CDR3 is 14 amino acids long. Germline loops: CDR1 SGHRS, CDR2 YFSETQ. The ends were cut back, 9 bases at V and 4 bases at J, with 17 bases in the middle. CDR3 amino acids: CATAPLPSGNTIYL. CDR3 nucleotides: TGCGCCACCGCTCCCCTACCATCGGGAAACACCATATATTTA.

This clonotype showed up many times. V usage is TRBV3-1 and J usage is TRBJ2-4, with D hard to call. Trimming left V 3 bases short and J 0 bases short, with 24 bases between. The CDR3 runs 20 residues. The germline V gene has CDR1 LGHDT and CDR2 YNNKEL (reference sequence). The CDR3 spells CASSQNPSGSHHLAKNIQYF. CDR3 in DNA: TGTGCCAGCAGCCAGAATCCCTCCGGGTCCCATCACCTAGCCAAAAACATTCAGTACTTC.

This clonotype was recorded at least ten times. The chain carries TRBV6-2 or TRBV6-3 and TRBJ2-7; D is unresolved. The V end lost 5 bases, the J end lost 6 bases, and 11 bases lay between the germline ends. This CDR3 spans 12 amino acids. From germline, CDR1 is MNHEY and CDR2 SVGEGT. CDR3 region: CASSIYRSEQYF. The CDR3 DNA follows: TGTGCCAGCAGTATATATAGATCCGAGCAGTACTTC.